The T cell receptor beta chain described here comes from a study of cytotoxic CD8 clonotypes in ibrutinib-treated CLL (dated by TCRdb to the early 2020s). Background on the whole study: The cohort was composed of about a dozen relapsed/refractory and around 14 treatment-naive patients; IGHV unmutated status was identified in some 17 patients. Partial responses were observed in about 24 patients and complete responses in 2; after a median follow-up of around 68 months, remission was maintained in 14 patients and progression was observed in some 12. Samples at response were collected after a median of about twelve months of treatment, with a range of about 6 to 36 months. Samples averaged 255,043 productive templates and more than 85,000 productive rearrangements. Of the 80 to 95 participants in the trial, approximately 26 had longitudinal samples available. Cryopreserved peripheral blood mononuclear cells were collected at three points: before therapy, at response, and at either sustained remission or disease progression. Every sample from remission and from progressive disease was obtained while the patients were still on ibrutinib.

In the paper's terms, the time point label means: progressive disease on ibrutinib. Approximately 2 micrograms of genomic DNA were extracted from cryopreserved PBMCs for TCR beta library preparation. Longitudinal blood samples from CLL patients receiving ibrutinib monotherapy were subjected to high-throughput TCR beta sequencing. The patients were enrolled in a single-center, open-label phase 2 trial of ibrutinib monotherapy. General conclusions and limits of the study: At baseline, clonality was higher than in age-matched healthy donors and showed a strong correlation with circulating CD8+ T-cell counts. An increase in clonality was observed at ibrutinib response, with clonality remaining stable during sustained remission and falling back toward baseline at progression. Lymph node repertoires were not examined, and the timing of sampling was not matched between patients in sustained remission and those whose disease progressed. Public clonotypes were rare and either shrank or stayed stable during treatment, and the rise in clonality at ibrutinib response reflected expansion of private clonotypes.

On a MiSeq, deep resolution sequencing aimed for a depth between 1 in 1 million and 1 in 200,000 T cells, with each clonotype covered approximately 10x on average. TCR beta libraries were generated with the immunoSEQ hsTCRB Kit. Per the original workflow: ImmunoSEQ Data Assistant and ImmunoSEQ Analyzer were used for data analysis, and V, D and J genes were assigned according to IMGT definitions. Clonality, with values ranging from 0 to 1, was calculated as one minus the normalized Shannon entropy of productive rearrangement frequencies. Public clonotype analysis was restricted to overrepresented clonotypes comprising at least 0.05% of each patient's repertoire. Some 13 age-matched healthy donor repertoires from immuneACCESS served as clonality controls. As stored in TCRdb, this immuneACCESS dataset retains in-frame rearrangements with V and J assigned. A fraction of the clones does not appear; measured against another copy, unresolved V genes explain less than half of the discrepancy, and the remainder lacks a known reason. The DNA was the basis for D and trimming; V, J and clone size are from that table. The sample table lists 250,000 to 350,000 clones, around 77% of them with a count of one. The ten most abundant clones make up roughly 6% of the sample.

In its sample, this clone was seen a few times. Its recognized antigen is unknown. No clone much larger than this one lies a single base away; base qualities are absent. From cysteine to phenylalanine, the CDR3 is 15 amino acids long. Only CDR3 DNA remains: 45 bases, in frame from the first base. Deletion took 1 base off V and 3 bases off J, with a span of 11 bases between the germline ends. According to the germline V gene, CDR1 reads MGHDK and CDR2 reads SYGVNS. This receptor was taken from a human donor with chronic lymphocytic leukemia. The rearranged segments are TRBV25-1 and TRBJ2-3; no D gene can be assigned with confidence. The sample consisted of PBMCs, taken at disease progression, from a patient treated with ibrutinib. CDR3 protein: CASSESGFLTDTQYF. The nucleotide sequence reads as follows: TGTGCCAGCAGTGAATCCGGATTCCTAACAGATACGCAGTATTTT.